The clone carrying this T cell receptor beta chain has more than one count but fewer than ten. These data originate in a study of cytomegalovirus exposure and HLA in healthy donors. PCR amplification relied on 60 Vbeta primers (plus 13 Jbeta primers). The protocol was immunoSEQ multiplex PCR, while the TCRdb copy is restricted to in-frame clones and leaves out a portion. The sample holds roughly 250,000 clones, 80% seen once. The CDR3 length is 15 residues. Looked up from germline, CDR1 is LNHDA and CDR2 is SQIVND (reference sequence). V shed 3 bases and J shed 3 bases, with 11 bases lying between them. All donors participated as healthy donors of bone marrow.

The clonotype comes from a girl aged 2 to 10 in good health and CMV-seronegative. Sequenced material: PBMCs. The genes are TRBV19 and TRBJ2-2; D is uncertain. CDR3 loop: CASSIAVLDTGELFF. CDR3 in DNA: TGTGCCAGTAGTATTGCGGTGTTAGACACCGGGGAGCTGTTTTTT.